Below are 19 T cell receptor beta chains sequenced from a single sample in a study of shared clonotypes between healthy human individuals. Terminally differentiated effector memory CD45RA+ cells were excluded from the naive CD8 cells, which were CD45RO-negative and positively selected for CCR7. Sequencing was performed with immunoSEQ multiplex PCR; in TCRdb, only in-frame clones are kept and a portion is missing. The sample shows more than 500,000 clones, about 95% of them seen only once. The sequencing sample was made of naive CD8+ T cells sorted from blood. Every receptor here comes from a woman aged 30 to 39 in good health.

This sequence joins TRBV4-2 and TRBJ2-1; no firm D call. The CDR3 is made up of 13 amino acids. CDR1 LGHNA and CDR2 YNFKEQ come from the germline V gene. The V gene lost 2 bases and the J gene lost 9 bases, with 11 bases spanning the gap. CDR3 nucleotides: TGTGCCAGCAGCCAAAATCTGGGCACTGAGCAGTTCTTC. Its translation: CASSQNLGTEQFF.

V is TRBV7-8 and J is TRBJ1-3; D gene uncertain. V lost 7 bases and J 0 bases, leaving 13 bases between the germline ends. From germline, CDR1 is SGHVS and CDR2 FQNEAQ. CDR3 length: 15 residues. The CDR3 DNA sequence: TGTGCCAGCACCCTAGGGTCAGGCTCTGGAAACACCATATATTTT. It translates to CASTLGSGSGNTIYF.

This chain connects TRBV4-1 to TRBJ1-1; a weak D match, TRBD1 (6 bases). The CDR3 spans 15 residues. Deletions cut 2 bases from V and 0 bases from J, with 10 bases between. CDR1 and CDR2 from the germline V gene are MGHRA and YSYEKL. This chain's CDR3 is CASSQHQGLNTEAFF. The CDR3 DNA reads TGCGCCAGCAGCCAACATCAGGGGTTGAACACTGAAGCTTTCTTT.

This rearrangement joins TRBV5-6 to TRBJ2-3, with TRBD1 as a possible D gene (5 bases). The CDR3 length is 15 residues. The V gene's germline CDR1 is SGHDT and CDR2 YYEEEE. Trimming pared 3 bases from V and 3 bases from J, leaving 14 bases between. The DNA for the CDR3 is TGTGCCAGCAGCTCCGGACACTATCGGACAGATACGCAGTATTTT. It encodes CASSSGHYRTDTQYF.

The J gene is TRBJ2-5, the V gene TRBV5-6, with D perhaps matching TRBD1 (6 bases). The DNA end lines up better with TRBJ2-7; the J call may be wrong. This CDR3 is built from 15 residues. CDR1 SGHDT and CDR2 YYEEEE come from the germline V gene. DNA for the CDR3: TGTGCCAGCAGCTTGATGCAGGGGCGCTCCTACGAGCAGTACTTC. Its translation is CASSLMQGRSYEQYF.

V gene TRBV4-1 combines with J gene TRBJ2-7, with D uncertain. The CDR3 loop spans 13 amino acids. The ends were cut back, 4 bases at V and 3 bases at J, with 10 bases in the middle. CDR1 MGHRA and CDR2 YSYEKL come from the germline V gene. The CDR3 DNA is TGCGCCAGCAGCCCTGGCGGTGGCTACGAGCAGTACTTC. This gives the protein CASSPGGGYEQYF.

The V gene is TRBV5-6, the J gene TRBJ2-7; 7 bases map to TRBD1. With V trimmed by 1 base and J by 5 bases, 3 bases remained unmatched. Germline values: CDR1 SGHDT, CDR2 YYEEEE. CDR3 length: 13 residues. For the CDR3, the DNA is TGTGCCAGCAGCTTGATACAGGGGAACGAGCAGTACTTC. This codes for CASSLIQGNEQYF.

The gene calls are TRBV19 and TRBJ2-5; possibly TRBD2 for D (7 bases). The J call may be in error: the DNA end matches TRBJ2-7 better. In germline, CDR1 is LNHDA, CDR2 SQIVND (reference sequence). This CDR3 has 15 amino acids. The CDR3 nucleotides are TGTGCCAGTAGTGCACGGGGGCGGGAGAGGGGCGAGCAGTACTTC. This encodes CASSARGRERGEQYF.

The chain combines TRBV2 with TRBJ2-7; D is ambiguous. The CDR3 has 12 residues. The V gene's germline CDR1 is SNHLY and CDR2 FYNNEI. Trimming pared 5 bases from V and 2 bases from J, leaving 7 bases between. The CDR3 sequence is CASSLRTYEQYF. In DNA form, the CDR3 reads TGTGCCAGCAGTCTAAGGACCTACGAGCAGTACTTC.

J is TRBJ2-1 and V is TRBV18, with D perhaps matching TRBD2 (5 bases). The CDR3 consists of 13 residues. V shed 6 bases and J shed 8 bases, with 14 bases lying between them. Germline V gives CDR1 KGHSH, CDR2 LQKENI. The CDR3 bases are TGTGCCAGCTCGCTTACCAACGGGGATGAGCAGTTCTTC. Encoded protein: CASSLTNGDEQFF.

The chain recombines TRBV7-2 with TRBJ2-1; 11 nucleotides line up with TRBD2. This CDR3 comprises 16 residues. Germline CDR1 and CDR2: SGHTA and FQGNSA. J was trimmed by 4 bases and V by 2 bases; bases with no gene match: 4. Written as DNA, the CDR3 is TGTGCCAGCAGCTTAAAGACTAGCGGGAAATACAATGAGCAGTTCTTC. It is translated as CASSLKTSGKYNEQFF.

This clone was seen a single time. V and J are TRBV12-5 and TRBJ2-7; D is possibly TRBD2 (6 bases). The CDR3 runs 13 residues. Germline loops: CDR1 LGHNT, CDR2 FRNRAP. Trimming left V 11 bases short and J 2 bases short, with 16 bases between. Here the CDR3 reads CAPPRRDTYEQYF. DNA of the CDR3: TGTGCTCCACCTAGGCGGGATACCTACGAGCAGTACTTC.

The V and J genes are TRBV18 and TRBJ2-7; D is unclear. CDR1 is KGHSH, CDR2 LQKENI, per germline. Trimming removed 4 bases at V and 0 bases at J, with 10 bases between. The CDR3 is made up of 14 amino acids. The DNA for the CDR3 is TGTGCCAGCTCACTTATATTCAGCTCCTACGAGCAGTACTTC. The encoded protein is CASSLIFSSYEQYF.

The CDR3 sequence: CASSHLGLADEQFF. The CDR3 DNA is TGTGCCAGCAGCCACCTGGGACTAGCGGATGAGCAGTTCTTC. The gene calls are TRBV14 and TRBJ2-1; 11 positions match TRBD2. This CDR3 is 14 amino acids long. V dropped 3 bases and J dropped 8; count of bases not matched to a gene: 3. The germline CDR1 and CDR2 sequences are SGHDN and FVKESK.

This sequence joins TRBV4-2 and TRBJ2-2; the match to TRBD2 covers 7 bases. The V segment lost 0 bases and the J segment 7 bases; nucleotides outside the gene matches: 8. Germline lookup yields CDR1 LGHNA and CDR2 YNFKEQ. CDR3 length equals 16 residues. CDR3 in DNA: TGTGCCAGCAGCCAAGATTTTCGGGAGGTGGGCGGGGAGCTGTTTTTT. Translated: CASSQDFREVGGELFF.

V is TRBV6-5 and J is TRBJ1-3; 10 positions agree with TRBD1. J was trimmed by 3 bases and V by 7 bases; bases with no gene match: 6. There are 15 residues in the CDR3. Per the germline V gene, CDR1 is MNHEY and CDR2 is SVGAGI. This chain's CDR3 is CASKMTGGVGNTIYF. CDR3 bases: TGTGCCAGCAAAATGACAGGGGGCGTTGGAAACACCATATATTTT.

The chain uses TRBV6-5 and TRBJ2-7, with 7 bases identical to TRBD2. Losses at the gene ends were 10 bases for V and 7 bases for J; bases not matched to a gene: 10. CDR3 length: 12 residues. Per germline, CDR1 MNHEY and CDR2 SVGAGI. CDR3 protein: CATWGGSGEQYF. In nucleotides, the CDR3 is TGTGCCACCTGGGGGGGGTCAGGAGAGCAGTACTTC.

The V gene is TRBV28, the J gene TRBJ1-1; D not certain. V lost 3 bases to trimming and J lost 0 bases, with 11 bases between them. Germline-derived CDR1 and CDR2 are MDHEN and SYDVKM. The CDR3 sequence is 15 residues long. The CDR3 DNA is TGTGCCAGCAGTTTGAGTGAGGATCTGAACACTGAAGCTTTCTTT. Translation gives CASSLSEDLNTEAFF.

CDR3 bases: TGCGCCAGCAGCCAAAACCTACCGCAAGAGACCCAGTACTTC. This codes for CASSQNLPQETQYF. This chain uses TRBV4-1 with TRBJ2-5, with no clear D. CDR1 is MGHRA and CDR2 is YSYEKL in the germline V gene. The CDR3 has 14 amino acids. Trimming left V 2 bases short and J 2 bases short, with 9 bases between.